The entry that follows covers one T cell receptor beta chain sequence. Its antigen remains unidentified. Using immunoSEQ multiplex PCR, the repertoire was profiled, and TCRdb retains in-frame clones only, with some absent. The profile shows 60,000 to 95,000 clones, around 87% of them singletons. The sample belongs to a study of T cell responses to AZD1222 COVID-19 vaccine. Study results and limitations: The donors showed a predominance of white British ancestry and of females, with possible underestimation of clonal diversity. Spike-specific TCR breadth and depth both grew after two AZD1222 doses.

The sample here was peripheral blood, taken 28 days after the second AZD1222 dose. This receptor was obtained from an adult who received the AZD1222 COVID-19 vaccine.

The CDR3 loop reads CASSHQGGIAYEQYF. CDR3 coding DNA: TGTGCCAGCAGCCATCAGGGGGGTATTGCCTACGAGCAGTACTTC. V gene TRBV7-3 combines with J gene TRBJ2-7; tentative D call: TRBD1 (7 bases). The CDR3 spans 15 residues. The germline CDR1 and CDR2 sequences are SGHTA and FQGTGA. Trimming stripped 5 bases from V and 2 bases from J, with 16 bases between. The full variable domain, completed using reference TRBV7-3 and TRBJ2-7, is GAGVSQTPSNKVTEKGKYVELRCDPISGHTALYWYRQSLGQGPEFLIYFQGTGAADDSGLPNDRFFAVRPEGSVSTLKIQRTERGDSAVYLCASSHQGGIAYEQYFGPGTRLTVT.